The 30 T cell receptor beta chains reported below all come from one sample, sequenced in a study of cytomegalovirus exposure and HLA in healthy donors. Primers: 60 Vbeta forward and 13 Jbeta reverse. Measured with immunoSEQ multiplex PCR; TCRdb has only the in-frame clones, and not every one. The repertoire holds about 130,000 clones, with over 50% as singletons. Sequencing input: PBMCs. These receptors were taken from a human donor in good health.

This clone was recorded once. This CDR3 reads CASRTREGPQHF. As DNA, the CDR3 is TGTGCCAGCAGGACCAGGGAAGGGCCCCAGCATTTT. The chain employs TRBV25-1 and TRBJ1-5; maybe TRBD1 (5 bases). CDR1 is MGHDK, CDR2 SYGVNS, per germline. CDR3 length: 12 amino acids. With 6 bases removed from V and 9 bases from J, the gap between germline ends came to 12 bases.

J is TRBJ2-3 and V is TRBV9; 8 nucleotides match TRBD1. Germline lookup yields CDR1 SGDLS and CDR2 YYNGEE. This CDR3 region has 15 residues. Losses at the gene ends were 3 bases for V and 3 bases for J; bases not matched to a gene: 6. CDR3 coding DNA: TGTGCCAGCAGCGACGGACAGGGTGATACAGATACGCAGTATTTT. Translating gives CASSDGQGDTDTQYF.

This chain links TRBV28 with TRBJ2-5, with a possible D match to TRBD2 (5 bases). The V end was cut by 3 bases, the J end by 2 bases, with 16 bases between. Per the germline V gene, CDR1 is MDHEN and CDR2 is SYDVKM. This CDR3 comprises 16 residues. The CDR3 spells CASSFDYGLGQETQYF. Here the CDR3 DNA reads TGTGCCAGCAGTTTCGACTATGGTCTTGGGCAAGAGACCCAGTACTTC.

This clone was seen a few times. The gene calls are TRBV11-3 and TRBJ2-3, with D tentatively TRBD2 (6 bases). V dropped 0 bases and J dropped 3 bases, with 10 bases sitting between them. Germline values: CDR1 SGHNT, CDR2 YENEEA. The length of the CDR3 is 15 residues. The CDR3 DNA reads as TGTGCCAGCAGCTTAGATCTGGGGGGTACAGATACGCAGTATTTT. Amino acid sequence: CASSLDLGGTDTQYF. Together with reference TRBV11-3 and TRBJ2-3, the CDR3 gives the full variable domain: EAGVVQSPRYKIIEKKQPVAFWCNPISGHNTLYWYLQNLGQGPELLIRYENEEAVDDSQLPKDRFSAERLKGVDSTLKIQPAELGDSAVYLCASSLDLGGTDTQYFGPGTRLTVL.

The chain links TRBV7-2 to TRBJ2-5; D not certain. Germline CDR1 is SGHTA and CDR2 is FQGNSA. With 1 base removed from V and 5 bases from J, the gap between germline ends came to 11 bases. The CDR3 length is 14 residues. The CDR3 loop reads CASSLVPPRETQYF. CDR3 sequence (DNA): TGTGCCAGCAGCTTAGTTCCCCCCCGGGAGACCCAGTACTTC.

This clone was counted only a few times. This chain uses TRBV2 with TRBJ2-5; TRBD1 agrees at 7 bases. The junction had 8 bases not matched to a gene; V was cut back by 4 bases and J by 3 bases. The CDR3 loop spans 15 amino acids. Per germline, CDR1 SNHLY and CDR2 FYNNEI. CDR3 in DNA: TGTGCCAGCAGTGGACAGGGTTCGGGGAAAGAGACCCAGTACTTC. It encodes CASSGQGSGKETQYF.

The chain combines TRBV4-1 with TRBJ1-1; no firm D call. The CDR3 is made up of 16 amino acids. Germline CDR1 is MGHRA and CDR2 is YSYEKL. V was trimmed by 4 bases and J by 0 bases, leaving 15 bases between them. Here the CDR3 DNA reads TGCGCCAGCAGCCCCGGGAAACCCAGGCTGAACACTGAAGCTTTCTTT. Translating gives CASSPGKPRLNTEAFF.

This sequence joins TRBV18 and TRBJ1-1; D possibly corresponds to TRBD1 (6 bases). Between the trimmed V and J ends, which lost 5 bases and 11 bases, there was a span of 24 bases. This CDR3 spans 15 amino acids. The germline gives CDR1 KGHSH, CDR2 LQKENI. In DNA form, the CDR3 reads TGTGCCAGCTCAGCCCCCATGGGGCAGGGGAGTGGCGCTTTCTTT. It translates to CASSAPMGQGSGAFF.

The V call is TRBV18, the J call TRBJ2-7; 7 bases align to TRBD2. The CDR3 is 15 amino acids. Germline-derived CDR1 and CDR2 are KGHSH and LQKENI. J was trimmed by 6 bases and V by 3 bases; bases with no gene match: 11. The CDR3 protein is CASSPSGLVEGEQYF. CDR3 DNA: TGTGCCAGCTCACCTAGCGGACTAGTTGAGGGCGAGCAGTACTTC.

This clone was recorded a few times. V is TRBV9 and J is TRBJ2-1; TRBD2 aligns across 12 bases. The CDR3 is 14 residues long. CDR1 and CDR2 from the germline V gene are SGDLS and YYNGEE. Unmatched junction bases numbered 2, after V lost 1 base and J lost 9 bases. As DNA, the CDR3 is TGTGCCAGCAGCGTACTAGCGGGAGGGTTTGAGCAGTTCTTC. It translates to CASSVLAGGFEQFF.

This clone was recorded a few times. The chain recombines TRBV19 with TRBJ2-3, with TRBD2 matching 12 bases. CDR3 length equals 15 residues. J was trimmed by 3 bases and V by 6 bases; bases with no gene match: 4. Germline lookup yields CDR1 LNHDA and CDR2 SQIVND (reference sequence). CDR3 region: CASRSTSGRTDTQYF. CDR3 DNA: TGTGCCAGTAGATCGACTAGCGGGAGAACAGATACGCAGTATTTT.

This chain connects TRBV19 to TRBJ2-7; no clear D gene. V was trimmed by 6 bases and J by 0 bases, leaving 12 bases between them. The germline V gene encodes CDR1 LNHDA and CDR2 SQIVND (reference sequence). The CDR3 is made up of 14 amino acids. The CDR3 is CASRVRQRSYEQYF. The CDR3 coding sequence is TGTGCCAGTAGGGTACGGCAGCGCTCCTACGAGCAGTACTTC.

This clone has only a few counts. The V gene is TRBV6-1, the J gene TRBJ2-2, with D possibly being TRBD2 (5 bases). This CDR3 comprises 12 residues. Deletions cut 11 bases from V and 1 base from J, with 8 bases between. The germline CDR1 and CDR2 sequences are MNHNS and SASEGT. CDR3 amino acids: CAGRENTGELFF. CDR3 nucleotide sequence: TGTGCCGGACGGGAGAACACCGGGGAGCTGTTTTTT.

The rearrangement links TRBV25-1 to TRBJ1-1; 8 bases are a match to TRBD1. The CDR3 runs to 14 residues. Trimming cost V 1 base and J 4 bases; bases outside gene matches: 2. The germline gives CDR1 MGHDK, CDR2 SYGVNS. The CDR3 nucleotides are TGTGCCAGCAGTGAATTCGGGACAGGCACTGAAGCTTTCTTT. Translated, it gives CASSEFGTGTEAFF.

The rearrangement links TRBV28 to TRBJ2-7; possibly TRBD2 for D (6 bases). This CDR3 has 14 amino acids. Germline loops: CDR1 MDHEN, CDR2 SYDVKM. The V gene lost 6 bases and the J gene lost 3 bases, with 15 bases spanning the gap. The CDR3 is CASSPGGGIYEQYF. In DNA form, the CDR3 reads TGTGCCAGCAGCCCCGGTGGGGGGATCTACGAGCAGTACTTC.

The count of this clone is one. This chain joins TRBV5-1 and TRBJ2-3, with D perhaps matching TRBD2 (6 bases). Germline-derived CDR1 and CDR2 are SGHRS and YFSETQ. V was clipped by 3 bases and J by 6 bases, with 14 bases between them. This CDR3 is built from 14 residues. CDR3 sequence (DNA): TGCGCCAGCAGCTCGGGACTCCAGGTGGATACGCAGTATTTT. Its translation is CASSSGLQVDTQYF. Using reference TRBV5-1 and TRBJ2-3 for the parts outside the CDR3, the full variable domain is KAGVTQTPRYLIKTRGQQVTLSCSPISGHRSVSWYQQTPGQGLQFLFEYFSETQRNKGNFPGRFSGRQFSNSRSEMNVSTLELGDSALYLCASSSGLQVDTQYFGPGTRLTVL.

The CDR3 loop is CASSGGQDNYGYTF. For the CDR3, the DNA is TGTGCCAGCAGCGGCGGACAGGACAACTATGGCTACACCTTC. The chain recombines TRBV9 with TRBJ1-2; 7 bases line up with TRBD1. The CDR3 has 14 amino acids. Germline lookup yields CDR1 SGDLS and CDR2 YYNGEE. V was pared by 3 bases and J by 2 bases, with 4 bases of the junction left unmatched. The complete variable domain, with remaining parts taken from reference TRBV9 and TRBJ1-2, reads DSGVTQTPKHLITATGQRVTLRCSPRSGDLSVYWYQQSLDQGLQFLIQYYNGEERAKGNILERFSAQQFPDLHSELNLSSLELGDSALYFCASSGGQDNYGYTFGSGTRLTVV.

The chain uses TRBV5-6 and TRBJ2-5, with unresolved D. The CDR3 covers 12 residues. The ends were cut back, 3 bases at V and 5 bases at J, with 8 bases in the middle. CDR1 and CDR2 (germline): SGHDT, YYEEEE. The CDR3 region has the DNA TGTGCCAGCAGCTCAGTTGGTGAGACCCAGTACTTC. It specifies CASSSVGETQYF.

This chain uses TRBV21-1 with TRBJ1-5; the table's D call of TRBD1 was not tested on the DNA. TRBV21-1 is shown as a pseudogene. The CDR3 has 15 amino acids. The CDR3 protein is CASSKLSHSNQPQHF. Here the CDR3 DNA reads TGTGCCAGCAGCAAACTCAGTCATAGCAATCAGCCCCAGCATTTT.

The CDR3 sequence: CASSQGQGGYEQYF. The CDR3 DNA reads TGTGCCAGCAGCCAGGGACAGGGAGGCTACGAGCAGTACTTC. The J gene is TRBJ2-7, the V gene TRBV14; 9 bases line up with TRBD1. The ends lost 3 bases at V and 3 bases at J; junction bases unmatched: 3. The germline V gene encodes CDR1 SGHDN and CDR2 FVKESK. This CDR3 is 14 amino acids long.

About this clone: The junction and the germline gene differ at one end; a read error may be behind it. CDR3 bases: TGTGCTAGCAGCCGGGGGGCGGCGGGGAGCCCAGATACGCAGTATTTT. Translated: CASSRGAAGSPDTQYF. The chain couples TRBV7-7 to TRBJ2-3, with a possible D match to TRBD2 (7 bases). The CDR3 has 16 residues. Per the germline V gene, CDR1 is SSHAT and CDR2 is FNYEAQ (reference sequence). Drawing the rest from reference TRBV7-7 and TRBJ2-3, the complete variable domain is GAGVSQSPRYKVTKRGQDVTLRCDPISSHATLYWYQQALGQGPEFLTYFNYEAQPDKSGLPSDRFSAERPEGSISTLTIQRTEQRDSAMYRCASSRGAAGSPDTQYFGPGTRLTVL.

The chain employs TRBV4-1 and TRBJ2-7; D possibly corresponds to TRBD1 (5 bases). The CDR3 runs to 15 residues. V was cut by 0 bases and J by 3 bases, with 12 bases left in between. Germline V gives CDR1 MGHRA, CDR2 YSYEKL. The DNA of the CDR3 is TGCGCCAGCAGCCAAGATAGGGGTTTCGTCTACGAGCAGTACTTC. Protein sequence: CASSQDRGFVYEQYF.

This clone showed up just a few times. The J gene is TRBJ2-7, the V gene TRBV6-4; no clear D. CDR1 and CDR2 from the germline V gene are MRHNA and SNTAGT. V was clipped by 3 bases and J by 0 bases, with 6 bases between them. CDR3 length equals 13 residues. The CDR3: CASSDPFSYEQYF. The DNA of the CDR3 is TGTGCCAGCAGTGATCCATTCTCCTACGAGCAGTACTTC.

As concerns this clone: Distinct nucleotide sequences in the sample also encode this CDR3. The genes are TRBV5-1 and TRBJ2-2, with D unclear. V was shortened by 0 bases and J by 4 bases, with 16 bases between the two germline ends. The CDR3 extends over 17 amino acids. Germline lookup yields CDR1 SGHRS and CDR2 YFSETQ. CDR3 residues: CASSLGSERGGTGELFF. As DNA, the CDR3 is TGCGCCAGCAGCTTGGGGAGCGAACGAGGTGGCACCGGGGAGCTGTTTTTT.

Concerning this clone itself: Other DNA sequences within the sample encode an identical CDR3. The chain has TRBV28 and TRBJ2-3; D is unresolved. V lost 4 bases, J lost 2 bases, and 10 bases lay in between. CDR1 and CDR2 from the germline V gene are MDHEN and SYDVKM. The CDR3 extends over 14 amino acids. In DNA form, the CDR3 reads TGTGCCAGCAGTTCCGGCGGATCCACAGATACGCAGTATTTT. It encodes CASSSGGSTDTQYF.

J is TRBJ1-2 and V is TRBV11-3; TRBD1 agrees at 7 bases. The germline gives CDR1 SGHNT, CDR2 YENEEA. The CDR3 has 13 residues. The junction had 9 bases not matched to a gene; V was cut back by 8 bases and J by 6 bases. Here the CDR3 reads CASRQSGTDGYTF. As DNA, the CDR3 is TGTGCCAGCCGCCAATCCGGGACAGATGGCTACACCTTC.

This clone was seen only once. The chain joins TRBV7-8 to TRBJ1-5, with TRBD1 as a possible D gene (6 bases). Germline V gene sequence: CDR1 SGHVS, CDR2 FQNEAQ. V shed 0 bases and J shed 1 base, with 16 bases lying between them. The CDR3 has 18 residues. CDR3 region: CASSLASPGQGSNQPQHF. The CDR3 nucleotides read TGTGCCAGCAGCTTAGCGTCACCGGGTCAGGGGAGCAATCAGCCCCAGCATTTT.

V and J are TRBV25-1 and TRBJ1-2, with a possible D match to TRBD1 (5 bases). The CDR3 contains 11 residues. The V end was cut by 6 bases, the J end by 6 bases, with 8 bases between. Germline loops: CDR1 MGHDK, CDR2 SYGVNS. The CDR3 DNA reads as TGTGCCAGCAGGCGGGGGGATGGCTACACCTTC. Amino acid sequence: CASRRGDGYTF.

This clone was seen only a few times. This chain joins TRBV5-5 and TRBJ2-7, with 8 bases fitting TRBD2. V trimming: 7 bases; J trimming: 2 bases; junction bases outside the gene matches: 17. The CDR3 is 17 amino acids. Looked up from germline, CDR1 is SGHKS and CDR2 is YYEKEE (reference sequence). This chain's CDR3 is CASLLDLPSGRTYEQYF. CDR3 nucleotides: TGTGCCAGCCTACTCGACTTGCCAAGCGGGAGAACCTACGAGCAGTACTTC.

This rearrangement joins TRBV7-7 to TRBJ2-2; TRBD1 is a possible D gene (6 bases). Germline V gene lookup returns CDR1 SSHAT and CDR2 FNYEAQ (reference sequence). The V gene lost 5 bases and the J gene lost 1 base, with 11 bases spanning the gap. The CDR3 consists of 15 residues. The CDR3 nucleotides are TGTGCCAGCAGCAGAGACAGGCAGAACACCGGGGAGCTGTTTTTT. Its protein is CASSRDRQNTGELFF. Filled out from reference TRBV7-7 and TRBJ2-2, the complete variable domain reads GAGVSQSPRYKVTKRGQDVTLRCDPISSHATLYWYQQALGQGPEFLTYFNYEAQPDKSGLPSDRFSAERPEGSISTLTIQRTEQRDSAMYRCASSRDRQNTGELFFGEGSRLTVL.